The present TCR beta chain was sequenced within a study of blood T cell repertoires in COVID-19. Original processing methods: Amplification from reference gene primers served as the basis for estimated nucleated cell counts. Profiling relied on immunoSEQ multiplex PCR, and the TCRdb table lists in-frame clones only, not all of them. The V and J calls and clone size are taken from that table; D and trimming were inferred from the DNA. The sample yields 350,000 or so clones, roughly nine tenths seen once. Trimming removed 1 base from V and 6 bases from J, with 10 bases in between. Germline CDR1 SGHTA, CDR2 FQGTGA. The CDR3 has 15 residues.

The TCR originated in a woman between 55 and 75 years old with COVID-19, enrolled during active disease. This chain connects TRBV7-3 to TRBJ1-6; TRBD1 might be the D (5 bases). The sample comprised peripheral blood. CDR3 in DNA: TGTGCCAGCAGCTTAATAGCAGGGATTAATTCACCCCTCCACTTT. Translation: CASSLIAGINSPLHF.